This T cell receptor (beta chain) came from a study of T cells after posttransplantation cyclophosphamide. General study points: Blood and skin or GI T cell repertoires showed limited TRB overlap.

Produced via immunoSEQ multiplex PCR; TCRdb's table is partial and in-frame only. The sample gives under 5,000 clones, over 85% of which show up once; over 0.55% is in the top ten. CDR3 length: 14 residues. Germline V CDR1 and CDR2: MNHNS, SASEGT. After removal of 5 bases from V and 5 bases from J, the junction contained 6 bases not matched to a gene. A word on this clone: Its target is unknown.

The sample consisted of naive CD4+ T cells sorted from PBMCs. The genes are TRBV6-1 and TRBJ2-5, with 9 nucleotides matching TRBD2. This TCR derives from a man aged 45 to 65. CDR3 protein: CASSPGTSRETQYF. In nucleotides, the CDR3 is TGTGCCAGCAGTCCCGGGACTAGCAGGGAGACCCAGTACTTC.